The rows below give T cell receptor beta chains drawn from one sample of a study of blood T cell repertoires in COVID-19. TCRdb's copy holds only in-frame clones and misses some; the assay was immunoSEQ multiplex PCR. In the table there are about 140,000 clones, approximately 87% of which are singletons. Sequencing was performed on peripheral blood. The source of these receptors is a man between 45 and 60 years old who had recovered from COVID-19. CDR3s include the opening cysteine and the closing phenylalanine or tryptophan. Fields, in order: V gene, clone size, D gene, J gene, CDR3 DNA, CDR3 protein. A D gene is named only where the DNA matches it firmly. Only part of the rows carry a size: once, few, many, or a class if the clone is expanded.

>TRBV5-4|NA|NA|TRBJ2-7
TGTGCCAGCAGCCGGGACTTCGGAAATTCGGAGCAGTACTTC
CASSRDFGNSEQYF
>TRBV5-4|NA|TRBD2|TRBJ2-7
TGTGCCAGCAGCTTGGTGGGGGGGGAGAAATCCTACGAGCAGTACTTC
CASSLVGGEKSYEQYF
>TRBV15|NA|TRBD1|TRBJ2-3
TGTGCCACCAGCAGAACGACAGGGGGCTCGGATACGCAGTATTTT
CATSRTTGGSDTQYF
>TRBV7-2|few|TRBD1|TRBJ1-6
TGTGCCAGCAGCCAAGGGACAGGGTGGAATTCACCCCTCCACTTT
CASSQGTGWNSPLHF
>TRBV6-5|NA|NA|TRBJ2-7
TGTGCCAGCAACCGGCCTACGGGCGAGCAGTACTTC
CASNRPTGEQYF
>TRBV15|NA|TRBD1|TRBJ1-1
TGTGCCACCAGCAGCGGGACAGGGGGAGTGGTGAACACTGAAGCTTTCTTT
CATSSGTGGVVNTEAFF
>TRBV11-2|once|NA|TRBJ2-5
TGTGCCAGCAGCCCGTTGGGGGGTCGGCAAGAGACCCAGTACTTC
CASSPLGGRQETQYF
>TRBV18|NA|NA|TRBJ2-4
TGTGCCAGCTCACCAAGGGGCAGGGGGGACATTCAGTACTTC
CASSPRGRGDIQYF
>TRBV19|NA|TRBD1|TRBJ1-1
TGTGCCAGTGAAACAGGGGTCTTCATGAACACTGAAGCTTTCTTT
CASETGVFMNTEAFF
>TRBV7-9|few|NA|TRBJ1-6
TGTGCCAGCAGCTTCCGAGGTTACATCCACTTT
CASSFRGYIHF
>TRBV7-9|NA|NA|TRBJ1-5
TGTGCCAGCAGCTCCAGGGAAGTGAATCAGCCCCAGCATTTT
CASSSREVNQPQHF
>TRBV4-3|once|NA|TRBJ1-3
TGCGCCAGCAGCCAAGGTTCAGGGAACTCTGGAAACACCATATATTTT
CASSQGSGNSGNTIYF
>TRBV5-1|NA|TRBD1|TRBJ1-1
TGCGCCAGCAGCCGGGACAGAAACACTGAAGCTTTCTTT
CASSRDRNTEAFF
>TRBV6-2/TRBV6-3|NA|NA|TRBJ1-1
TGTGCCAGCAGTTACATACAGCAAGCTTTCTTT
CASSYIQQAFF
>TRBV11-2|NA|NA|TRBJ1-1
TGTGCCAGCAGCTTAAATAGGGGATATACTGGGGACACTGAAGCTTTCTTT
CASSLNRGYTGDTEAFF
>TRBV6-5|NA|NA|TRBJ1-5
TGTGCCAGCAGCACAGGGATTGGGCAGCCCCAGCATTTT
CASSTGIGQPQHF
>TRBV6-5|NA|NA|TRBJ1-1
TGTGCCAGCGAAAGAGGGGGGGACACGGGCACTGAAGCTTTCTTT
CASERGGDTGTEAFF
>TRBV5-6|once|TRBD1|TRBJ1-6
TGTGCCAGCAGCCTCCGGGACAGGGTCTATAATTCACCCCTCCACTTT
CASSLRDRVYNSPLHF
>TRBV2|NA|TRBD1|TRBJ2-7
TGTGCCAGCAGCCCGGAACAGGGGGGCCCCTACGAGCAGTACTTC
CASSPEQGGPYEQYF
>TRBV9|NA|NA|TRBJ1-1
TGTGCCAGCAGCGTCGAATTGGGGGGGTTGGTCACTGAAGCTTTCTTT
CASSVELGGLVTEAFF
>TRBV11-3|NA|TRBD2|TRBJ2-3
TGTGCCAGCAGCTTAGACAGCGGGGGGTATGATACGCAGTATTTT
CASSLDSGGYDTQYF
>TRBV5-1|NA|NA|TRBJ2-1
TGCGCCAGCAGCTTGGGCCCAGGGAACAATGAGCAGTTCTTC
CASSLGPGNNEQFF